Sequencing of this T cell receptor beta chain was carried out in a study of T cell clonality in common variable immunodeficiency. Study-wide findings and caveats: Patient heterogeneity in the CVID cohort limited correlations between repertoire features and clinical complications. Fewer deletions and N-nucleotide insertions were reportedly seen in common variable immunodeficiency TCR beta sequences.

Trimming took off 0 bases at V and 3 bases at J, with 11 bases between the two ends. From germline, CDR1 is DFQATT and CDR2 SNEGSKA (reference sequence). CDR3 length equals 14 residues. This clone was seen only a few times. The antigen remains unidentified. The CDR3 end is not reached by the read, which stops 3 residues before it; the germline J gene fills it in. Of CVID subjects, about 16 were female and 25 to 30 male, mean age about 40. Both groups were predominantly of Caucasian heritage. CVID and control samples used equivalent genomic DNA input. Only in-frame clones appear in the TCRdb table, and some are missing; sequencing was by immunoSEQ multiplex PCR. Singletons are absent from the sample, which has roughly 34,000 clones.

V usage is TRBV20-1 and J usage is TRBJ1-1; possible D gene TRBD1, 5 bases. The sequence came from a human donor with common variable immunodeficiency. Sequenced material: peripheral blood mononuclear cells. CDR3 amino acids: CSARDARVDTEAFF. The DNA read from the CDR3 is TGCAGTGCTAGAGATGCCAGGGTGGACACTGAA.